What follows describes a single T cell receptor (beta chain). These data belong to a study of blood T cell repertoires in COVID-19. The V gene lost 1 base and the J gene lost 2 bases, with 19 bases spanning the gap. The CDR3 is 18 amino acids. The germline CDR1 and CDR2 sequences are SGHDN and FVKESK. Assay: immunoSEQ multiplex PCR; the TCRdb copy retains only in-frame clones and omits some. The sample has 200,000 to 250,000 clones, about four fifths seen once. This sequence joins TRBV14 and TRBJ2-3; a weak D match, TRBD2 (5 bases). Sequencing used PBMCs or T cells enriched from blood (not recorded which). This TCR derives from a woman aged 45-60 years with acute COVID-19. The CDR3: CASSQVVLDLAHTDTQYF. The CDR3 bases are TGTGCCAGCAGCCAAGTGGTGTTGGATCTAGCCCACACAGATACGCAGTATTTT.